Shown below are 16 T cell receptor beta chains from a single sample sequenced in a study of chemoradiotherapy in HPV16-positive cancers. The table came from immunoSEQ multiplex PCR; TCRdb's copy has only in-frame clones and leaves some out. The sample records about 1,600 clones, about nine tenths being singletons. Sequencing used tumor tissue, obtained from a patient who underwent chemoradiotherapy. The source of these receptors is a human donor with HPV-associated anogenital cancer.

This chain links TRBV28 with TRBJ1-5; TRBD1 aligns across 8 bases. The CDR3 has 14 amino acids. Germline CDR1 MDHEN, CDR2 SYDVKM. Trimming removed 6 bases from V and 6 bases from J; junction bases left unmatched: 7. The CDR3 spells CASRPGGTGQPQHF. The CDR3 nucleotides read TGTGCCAGCAGGCCAGGGGGCACCGGTCAGCCCCAGCATTTT.

The chain couples TRBV25-1 to TRBJ1-3; D remains ambiguous. Germline loops: CDR1 MGHDK, CDR2 SYGVNS. CDR3 length equals 16 residues. V was cut by 3 bases and J by 0 bases, with 12 bases left in between. CDR3 sequence reads: CASSEGFLSSGNTIYF. In nucleotides, the CDR3 is TGTGCCAGCAGTGAGGGATTCTTGAGCTCTGGAAACACCATATATTTT. Using reference TRBV25-1 and TRBJ1-3 for the parts outside the CDR3, the full variable domain is EADIYQTPRYLVIGTGKKITLECSQTMGHDKMYWYQQDPGMELHLIHYSYGVNSTEKGDLSSESTVSRIRTEHFPLTLESARPSHTSQYLCASSEGFLSSGNTIYFGEGSWLTVV.

This chain joins TRBV9 and TRBJ2-1, with D possibly called TRBD1 or TRBD2 (5 bases each). Trimming took 0 bases from V and 1 from J, leaving 11 bases between them. The germline V gene encodes CDR1 SGDLS and CDR2 YYNGEE. There are 16 residues in the CDR3. The CDR3 nucleotides read TGTGCCAGCAGCGTAGCGGGGACCATTTCCTACAATGAGCAGTTCTTC. Its protein product is CASSVAGTISYNEQFF.

This clone has a single count. The chain has TRBV10-2 and TRBJ2-5; D is ambiguous. V gave up 0 bases and J gave up 8 bases, with 13 bases separating them. CDR3 size: 14 residues. Germline CDR1 and CDR2: WSHSY and SAAADI. Here the CDR3 reads CASSESGRTLTQYF. CDR3 sequence (DNA): TGCGCCAGCAGTGAGTCCGGCAGAACATTAACCCAGTACTTC.

The chain joins TRBV6-1 to TRBJ2-7; weak D call: TRBD2 (6 bases). The V and J ends lost 7 bases and 4 bases respectively, with 11 bases between them. This CDR3 comprises 12 residues. CDR1 and CDR2 from the germline V gene are MNHNS and SASEGT. CDR3 nucleotides: TGTGCCAGCAACCCTCGGGGGTACGAGCAGTACTTC. As protein: CASNPRGYEQYF.

V is TRBV28 and J is TRBJ2-5, with D possibly being TRBD2 (6 bases). Germline V gene data show CDR1 as MDHEN and CDR2 as SYDVKM. This CDR3 has 14 residues. V lost 2 bases and J lost 4, with 11 bases in between. The CDR3 DNA sequence: TGTGCCAGCAGTTTAAGGAGGGCCTTAGAGACCCAGTACTTC. It specifies CASSLRRALETQYF. The whole variable domain, remainder taken from reference TRBV28 and TRBJ2-5, is DVKVTQSSRYLVKRTGEKVFLECVQDMDHENMFWYRQDPGLGLRLIYFSYDVKMKEKGDIPEGYSVSREKKERFSLILESASTNQTSMYLCASSLRRALETQYFGPGTRLLVL.

The J gene is TRBJ1-1, the V gene TRBV30; the D is unclear. Germline V gives CDR1 GTSNPN, CDR2 SVGIG (reference sequence). This CDR3 contains 13 residues. Trimming took off 2 bases at V and 0 bases at J, with 7 bases between the two ends. The CDR3 region is CAWSSPLNTEAFF. The CDR3 region has the DNA TGTGCCTGGAGTTCCCCCTTGAACACTGAAGCTTTCTTT.

The V gene is TRBV6-6, the J gene TRBJ1-2, with 9 bases lining up with TRBD1. Germline CDR1 reads MNHNY; CDR2 reads SVGAGI (reference sequence). The CDR3 contains 16 residues. Unmatched junction bases numbered 8, after V lost 2 bases and J lost 4 bases. CDR3 nucleotides: TGTGCCAGCAGTTACCAAGGGACAGGGTTTACCTATGGCTACACCTTC. Translation gives CASSYQGTGFTYGYTF.

The rearrangement links TRBV27 to TRBJ2-2; 10 nucleotides align to TRBD2. Germline lookup yields CDR1 MNHEY and CDR2 SMNVEV (reference sequence). The CDR3 length is 14 residues. V was clipped by 6 bases and J by 3 bases; unmatched bases: 1. The DNA of the CDR3 is TGTGCCAGCAGAGCGGGAGGGTACACCGGGGAGCTGTTTTTT. It translates to CASRAGGYTGELFF.

The chain couples TRBV5-4 to TRBJ1-2; unclear D gene. This CDR3 has 13 residues. CDR1 is SGHNT, CDR2 YYREEE, per germline (reference sequence). V shed 2 bases and J shed 7 bases, with 12 bases lying between them. DNA of the CDR3: TGTGCCAGCAGCTTCGATCGGCGAGGTGGCTACACCTTC. Translated, it gives CASSFDRRGGYTF.

The V and J genes are TRBV7-7 and TRBJ2-6; no clear D gene. The V and J ends lost 3 bases and 5 bases respectively, with 11 bases between them. CDR3 length equals 15 residues. CDR1 is SSHAT and CDR2 is FNYEAQ in the germline V gene (reference sequence). The chain's CDR3 is CASSFPRSRANVLTF. In nucleotides, the CDR3 is TGTGCCAGCAGCTTCCCCCGAAGTCGGGCCAACGTCCTGACTTTC.

Within the sample, this clone is large (0.1 to 1%). The chain employs TRBV7-6 and TRBJ2-7; D perhaps matches TRBD2 (7 bases). CDR3 length: 16 residues. Per germline, CDR1 SGHVS and CDR2 FNYEAQ. V dropped 1 base and J dropped 5 bases, with 18 bases sitting between them. The CDR3 spells CASSLGLGGGAHEQYF. CDR3 nucleotides: TGTGCCAGCAGCTTAGGTTTGGGAGGGGGGGCACACGAGCAGTACTTC.

The J gene is TRBJ2-1, the V gene TRBV7-3, with TRBD2 matching over 12 bases. Germline CDR1 reads SGHTA; CDR2 reads FQGTGA. With 4 bases clipped from V and 6 bases from J, the junction kept 7 bases outside the gene matches. The CDR3 runs 16 residues. The CDR3 DNA reads as TGTGCCAGCAGCTCTCCGGGACTAGCGGGTCTCAATGAGCAGTTCTTC. This encodes CASSSPGLAGLNEQFF.

The chain couples TRBV2 to TRBJ1-3; no clear D gene. Germline V CDR1 and CDR2: SNHLY, FYNNEI. V was trimmed by 6 bases and J by 0 bases, leaving 9 bases between them. The CDR3 contains 14 residues. Here the CDR3 reads CASSRESSGNTIYF. The CDR3, as DNA: TGTGCCAGCAGCCGGGAGAGCTCTGGAAACACCATATATTTT.

The chain carries TRBV10-3 and TRBJ2-2, with D possibly being TRBD2 (6 bases). Germline lookup yields CDR1 ENHRY and CDR2 SYGVKD. The ends were cut back, 10 bases at V and 0 bases at J, with 15 bases in the middle. The CDR3 totals 15 residues. The CDR3 reads CATRQGGANTGELFF. The DNA of the CDR3 is TGTGCCACCCGCCAAGGAGGGGCGAACACCGGGGAGCTGTTTTTT.

The rearrangement links TRBV5-6 to TRBJ2-7, with a tentative D call TRBD1 (6 bases). Between the trimmed V and J ends, which lost 4 bases and 6 bases, there was a span of 14 bases. CDR3 size: 13 residues. The V gene's germline CDR1 is SGHDT and CDR2 YYEEEE. The CDR3 here is CASSPDSGVEQYF. CDR3 coding DNA: TGTGCCAGCAGCCCGGACTCAGGGGTCGAGCAGTACTTC.